Below are 8 T cell receptor beta chains sequenced from a single sample in a study of cytomegalovirus exposure and HLA in healthy donors. 13 Jbeta primers and 60 Vbeta primers were used for the PCR. Clones were sequenced by immunoSEQ multiplex PCR, and TCRdb holds only the in-frame ones, with some missing. Among tens of thousands of clones listed, approximately 81% were seen once. The sample was PBMCs. The source of these receptors is a woman aged 25 to 39 in good health and CMV-seronegative.

This CDR3 reads CASSPSTPWLNTEAFF. CDR3 sequence (DNA): TGTGCCAGCAGCCCATCCACTCCGTGGTTGAACACTGAAGCTTTCTTT. This chain links TRBV27 with TRBJ1-1, with D uncertain. CDR3 length: 16 amino acids. Per the germline V gene, CDR1 is MNHEY and CDR2 is SMNVEV (reference sequence). V lost 6 bases and J 0 bases, leaving 17 bases between the germline ends.

This clone appeared once. DNA of the CDR3: TGTGCCATCAGTGAGTCAATTTCGGACACTGAAGCTTTCTTT. Its translation is CAISESISDTEAFF. The chain is built from TRBV10-3 and TRBJ1-1; D is unresolved. Trimming stripped 0 bases from V and 3 bases from J, with 8 bases between. The CDR3 covers 14 residues. Germline lookup yields CDR1 ENHRY and CDR2 SYGVKD.

The chain employs TRBV6-1 and TRBJ1-4, with 7 bases that match TRBD1. Unmatched junction bases numbered 7, after V lost 5 bases and J lost 4 bases. The CDR3 contains 15 residues. From germline, CDR1 is MNHNS and CDR2 SASEGT. The CDR3 region is CASSNRGRLNEKLFF. CDR3 nucleotide sequence: TGTGCCAGCAGTAACAGGGGCCGACTTAATGAAAAACTGTTTTTT.

The chain uses TRBV5-1 and TRBJ2-1; 12 bases are shared with TRBD2. V lost 2 bases and J lost 9; bases outside the gene matches: 9. Looked up from germline, CDR1 is SGHRS and CDR2 is YFSETQ. This CDR3 is 16 amino acids long. This CDR3 is CASSLHTSGGRIEQFF. The CDR3 coding sequence is TGCGCCAGCAGCTTACATACTAGCGGGGGGAGAATTGAGCAGTTCTTC.

This clone has only a few counts. The rearrangement links TRBV28 to TRBJ2-5, with 13 bases lining up with TRBD2. The CDR3 extends over 16 amino acids. The junction had 6 bases not matched to a gene; V was cut back by 5 bases and J by 3 bases. The germline gives CDR1 MDHEN, CDR2 SYDVKM. This CDR3 reads CASSVTSGGTEETQYF. CDR3 bases: TGTGCCAGCAGTGTGACTAGCGGGGGGACTGAAGAGACCCAGTACTTC. Together with reference TRBV28 and TRBJ2-5, the CDR3 gives the full variable domain: DVKVTQSSRYLVKRTGEKVFLECVQDMDHENMFWYRQDPGLGLRLIYFSYDVKMKEKGDIPEGYSVSREKKERFSLILESASTNQTSMYLCASSVTSGGTEETQYFGPGTRLLVL.

The chain links TRBV19 to TRBJ2-1, with a possible D match to TRBD2 (6 bases). Looked up from germline, CDR1 is LNHDA and CDR2 is SQIVND (reference sequence). Trimming stripped 4 bases from V and 0 bases from J, with 19 bases between. The CDR3 covers 18 residues. CDR3 amino acids: CASSTLGGKFRSYNEQFF. For the CDR3, the DNA is TGTGCCAGTAGTACCCTAGGCGGGAAGTTTCGCTCCTACAATGAGCAGTTCTTC.

The CDR3 DNA is TGTGCCAGCAGTTACTCTTTCGCGGGGGATACCTACGAGCAGTACTTC. Translated: CASSYSFAGDTYEQYF. The chain combines TRBV6-5 with TRBJ2-7; 7 bases are a match to TRBD2. The germline CDR1 and CDR2 sequences are MNHEY and SVGAGI. The CDR3 covers 16 residues. V shed 0 bases, J shed 2 bases, and the junction held 7 bases outside the gene matches.

This chain joins TRBV19 and TRBJ1-1, with D uncertain. The CDR3 is made up of 13 amino acids. The germline V and J ends were trimmed by 4 bases and 10 bases, with 16 bases remaining between them. The V gene's germline CDR1 is LNHDA and CDR2 SQIVND (reference sequence). CDR3 loop: CASSRGQESGAFF. For the CDR3, the DNA is TGTGCCAGTAGTAGAGGGCAGGAGTCTGGAGCTTTCTTT.